This TCR beta chain was sequenced during a study of siplizumab effects on memory and regulatory T cells. Germline CDR1 SQVTM, CDR2 ANQGSEA. Deletions cut 1 base from V and 2 bases from J, with 14 bases between. The CDR3 is made up of 15 amino acids. Sequenced by immunoSEQ multiplex PCR; TCRdb stores in-frame clones only, minus some. The sample contains 92,000 or so clones, over 80% of which appear only once. Sequencing was carried out using CD4+ T cells sorted from blood. V gene TRBV29-1 combines with J gene TRBJ1-2, with no clear D. This sequence originates from a human donor in good health. The CDR3 sequence: CSVEGHRESNYGYTF. The CDR3 nucleotides read TGCAGCGTTGAAGGTCATAGGGAGTCAAACTATGGCTACACCTTC.